This T cell receptor (beta chain) was documented in a study of sequential checkpoint blockade in melanoma. Libraries were prepared by immunoSEQ multiplex PCR; TCRdb keeps only in-frame clonotypes and omits some of them. This sample has 25,000 to 30,000 clones, with approximately 80% found just once. The sample's treatment: randomized to nivolumab then ipilimumab (arm A) or the reverse (arm B). The receptor was isolated from a human donor with melanoma. This sample comprised CD8+ T cells sorted from blood (inferred from file names), obtained from a patient given nivolumab and ipilimumab in sequence.

CDR3 in amino acids: CASSLGLGYEQFF. CDR3 sequence (DNA): TGTGCCAGCAGCTTAGGACTAGGATATGAGCAGTTCTTC. The chain couples TRBV7-8 to TRBJ2-1, with a possible D match to TRBD2 (6 bases). The germline V gene has CDR1 SGHVS and CDR2 FQNEAQ. The CDR3 runs to 13 residues. V lost 1 base, J lost 8 bases, and 9 bases lay in between.